A selection of T cell receptor beta chains follows, all from one sample in a study of shared clonotypes between healthy human individuals. Assay: immunoSEQ multiplex PCR; the TCRdb copy retains only in-frame clones and omits some. The sample includes roughly 1,000,000 clones, 78% of them seen just once. The material sequenced was memory CD4+ T cells from PBMCs. Source of these receptors: a man aged 18 to 30 in good health. Some clones in this sample may be carry-over from other donors' samples. Both conserved end residues are part of each CDR3. D genes are given only for firm matches. Clone size appears in some rows only: once, few, many, or a class for an expanded clone.

v_gene	d_gene	abundance	j_gene	CDR3aa	CDR3nt
TRBV6-1	.	few	TRBJ2-2	CASGGRDLNTGELFF	TGTGCCAGTGGGGGCAGGGACCTGAACACCGGGGAGCTGTTTTTT
TRBV7-2	.	.	TRBJ1-5	CASSPRSGNQPQHF	TGTGCCAGCAGCCCCCGCAGCGGGAATCAGCCCCAGCATTTT
TRBV5-4	TRBD1	few	TRBJ2-2	CASSRGGTGSTGELFF	TGTGCCAGCAGCCGGGGTGGGACAGGCAGCACCGGGGAGCTGTTTTTT
TRBV7-9	TRBD2	few	TRBJ2-7	CASSQGLAGAEQYF	TGTGCCAGCAGCCAAGGGCTAGCGGGAGCCGAGCAGTACTTC
TRBV5-1	.	few	TRBJ2-6	CASSFGASSGANVLTF	TGCGCCAGCAGCTTCGGGGCAAGCTCTGGGGCCAACGTCCTGACTTTC
TRBV19	.	.	TRBJ1-2	CASSFTGTAPRNYGYTF	TGTGCCAGTAGCTTCACAGGGACGGCGCCTAGGAACTATGGCTACACCTTC
TRBV7-3	TRBD1	.	TRBJ2-3	CASSPRTGSGDTQYF	TGTGCCAGCAGCCCCCGGACAGGCTCTGGAGATACGCAGTATTTT
TRBV5-1	TRBD1	.	TRBJ1-5	CASSSGTGANSNQPQHF	TGCGCCAGCAGCTCCGGGACAGGGGCAAATAGCAATCAGCCCCAGCATTTT
TRBV5-8	.	.	TRBJ2-5	CASSRYEGGRTETQYF	TGTGCCAGCAGCAGATACGAGGGGGGGCGCACGGAGACCCAGTACTTC
TRBV5-1	.	.	TRBJ2-5	CASSFFPKETQYF	TGCGCCAGCAGCTTTTTCCCGAAAGAGACCCAGTACTTC
TRBV5-1	TRBD1	.	TRBJ1-4	CASSLSGGVSEKLFF	TGCGCCAGCAGCTTATCAGGGGGGGTTAGTGAAAAACTGTTTTTT
TRBV7-9	TRBD2	.	TRBJ2-1	CASSSLPGLAGEDEQFF	TGTGCCAGCAGCTCCCTCCCGGGACTAGCGGGAGAGGATGAGCAGTTCTTC
TRBV6-1	TRBD1	once	TRBJ2-5	CASTRGRETQYF	TGTGCCAGCACCAGGGGGCGAGAGACCCAGTACTTC
TRBV6-6	TRBD1	few	TRBJ2-3	CASSRQGRTDTQYF	TGTGCCAGCAGTAGACAGGGGCGCACAGATACGCAGTATTTT
TRBV7-2	TRBD2	.	TRBJ2-5	CASSLGLAGTQETQYF	TGTGCCAGCAGCTTAGGACTAGCGGGTACACAAGAGACCCAGTACTTC
TRBV28	.	once	TRBJ2-4	CASSLLTQAKNIQYF	TGTGCCAGCAGTTTGTTGACCCAAGCCAAAAACATTCAGTACTTC
TRBV6-1	.	few	TRBJ1-2	CASSEAGEARYTF	TGTGCCAGCAGTGAGGCGGGGGAAGCTCGCTACACCTTC
TRBV7-3	.	.	TRBJ2-2	CASSFLWQPNTGELFF	.
TRBV19	TRBD1	.	TRBJ1-5	CAGRQGNQPQHF	TGTGCCGGAAGACAGGGTAATCAGCCCCAGCATTTT
TRBV7-3	.	.	TRBJ2-2	CASSLMSGAGWNTGELFF	TGTGCCAGCAGCTTAATGTCTGGGGCAGGGTGGAACACCGGGGAGCTGTTTTTT
TRBV30	TRBD2	once	TRBJ2-1	CACPKGLAGRDEQFF	TGTGCCTGCCCCAAGGGACTAGCGGGGAGAGATGAGCAGTTCTTC
TRBV12-5	.	.	TRBJ1-3	CASGPSSGNTIYF	TGTGCTAGTGGACCGAGCTCTGGAAACACCATATATTTT
TRBV25-1	TRBD1	once	TRBJ2-5	CASSLPGQGQTQYF	TGTGCCAGCAGTCTACCGGGACAGGGTCAGACCCAGTACTTC
TRBV9	.	.	TRBJ1-1	CASSVDFGAEAFF	TGTGCCAGCAGCGTAGATTTCGGGGCTGAAGCTTTCTTT
TRBV2	.	.	TRBJ1-1	CASITAMNTEAFF	TGTGCCAGCATTACGGCTATGAACACTGAAGCTTTCTTT
TRBV5-1	TRBD2	.	TRBJ2-1	CASSLQVASGSYNEQFF	TGCGCCAGCAGCTTGCAGGTGGCTAGCGGGAGCTACAATGAGCAGTTCTTC
TRBV6-1	TRBD1	.	TRBJ2-2	CASSDQGAGELFF	TGTGCCAGCAGTGACCAGGGGGCCGGGGAGCTGTTTTTT
TRBV11-1	.	.	TRBJ2-4	CASSLRFEIIQYF	TGTGCCAGCAGCTTACGGTTCGAGATCATTCAGTACTTC
TRBV10-3	.	few	TRBJ2-3	CAIAGAGSTDTQYF	TGTGCCATCGCCGGGGCAGGGAGCACAGATACGCAGTATTTT
TRBV5-6	TRBD1	.	TRBJ2-7	CASSPGQRSWEQYF	TGTGCCAGCAGCCCGGGACAGCGGTCTTGGGAGCAGTACTTC
TRBV5-1	.	.	TRBJ2-4	CASSLAENMAKNIQYF	TGCGCCAGCAGCTTGGCCGAAAACATGGCCAAAAACATTCAGTACTTC
TRBV18	.	.	TRBJ2-6	CASSGTRGKRANVLTF	TGTGCCAGCTCAGGGACACGGGGGAAGAGGGCCAACGTCCTGACTTTC